This entry lists 15 T cell receptor beta chains sequenced from one sample in a study of regulatory T cells in long-lasting Graves disease (dated by TCRdb to the early 2020s). The time point label of this sample denotes: persistent/refractory GD, antithyroid drugs over 5 years with positive TRAb. For both TCR sequencing and RNA sequencing, RNA was extracted from PBMCs using TRIzol. Library prep was done by multiplex PCR. Sequencing instrument: Illumina HiSeq 4000. CDR3 regions were amplified by Arm-PCR with iRepertoire HTBI primers to construct TCR beta libraries. The raw public reads went through TCRdb reprocessing: fastp at Q25, MiXCR clone calling, in-frame beta chains kept. Identical CDR3 proteins give one entry, which carries the most common genes and DNA. This sample has around 460,000 distinct CDR3 sequences in its table, and around a fifth of those were observed once. Together, the top ten hold roughly 7.7% of the sample.

Material: peripheral blood mononuclear cells (PBMCs), obtained when the disease was refractory, from a patient treated with antithyroid drugs. The receptors were gathered from a female donor with Graves disease.

As to this clonotype: The junction shows a germline mismatch at one end, possibly a read error. The chain employs TRBV12-3 or TRBV12-4 and TRBJ1-5; D unresolved. The CDR3 consists of 12 residues. The CDR3 spells CASSLLHQPQRF. DNA for the CDR3: TGTGCCAGCAGTTTATTGCATCAGCCCCAGCGTTTT.

This clonotype was recorded at least ten times. The junction does not match germline at one end; this may be a read error. The chain is built from TRBV6-5 and TRBJ1-2, with D possibly being TRBD1 (6 bases). This CDR3 comprises 14 residues. Germline CDR1 and CDR2: MNHEY and SVGAGI. The CDR3 DNA sequence: TGTGTCAGCAGTTACTCAGGGGCCAACTATGGCTACACCTTC. Translation: CVSSYSGANYGYTF.

Concerning this clonotype: A much more abundant neighbour one base away suggests this may be a read error. This rearrangement joins TRBV28 to TRBJ1-1; maybe TRBD1 (6 bases). Germline CDR1 is MDHEN and CDR2 is SYDVKM. The CDR3 runs 19 residues. The CDR3 loop reads CAGSLRVLTPGARHTEAFF. Written as DNA, the CDR3 is TGTGCCGGCAGCCTCCGGGTTCTCACTCCGGGGGCTAGGCACACTGAAGCTTTCTTT.

This clonotype has a count of ten or more. This sequence joins TRBV2 and TRBJ2-7; 7 bases match TRBD2. This CDR3 has 13 amino acids. Per the germline V gene, CDR1 is SNHLY and CDR2 is FYNNEI. Trimming removed 5 bases from V and 2 bases from J; junction bases left unmatched: 3. CDR3 in amino acids: CASSRSGTYEQYF. CDR3 DNA sequence: TGTGCCAGCAGTCGCAGCGGGACCTACGAGCAGTACTTC. The full variable domain, its missing parts supplied by reference TRBV2 and TRBJ2-7, is EPEVTQTPSHQVTQMGQEVILRCVPISNHLYFYWYRQILGQKVEFLVSFYNNEISEKSEIFDDQFSVERPDGSNFTLKIRSTKLEDSAMYFCASSRSGTYEQYFGPGTRLTVT.

In this sample, this clonotype turned up a few times. The J gene is TRBJ1-2, the V gene TRBV5-4; the match to TRBD1 covers 10 bases. The germline V gene encodes CDR1 SGHNT and CDR2 YYREEE (reference sequence). CDR3 length equals 16 residues. V shed 4 bases, J shed 7 bases, and the junction held 13 bases outside the gene matches. CDR3 loop: CASSLDRGAPSTGYTF. The CDR3 DNA sequence: TGTGCCAGCAGCCTGGACAGGGGGGCTCCCTCAACTGGCTACACCTTC.

This clonotype was observed a few times. DNA for the CDR3: TGTGCCAGCAGCTCCCGTCGACAGGGCCGGTACGAGCAGTACTTC. It encodes CASSSRRQGRYEQYF. The rearrangement links TRBV7-6 to TRBJ2-7; 7 bases map to TRBD1. The germline V gene encodes CDR1 SGHVS and CDR2 FNYEAQ. CDR3 size: 15 residues. V shed 4 bases, J shed 4 bases, and the junction held 10 bases outside the gene matches. The full variable domain, rest sourced from reference TRBV7-6 and TRBJ2-7, is GAGVSQSPRYKVTKRGQDVALRCDPISGHVSLYWYRQALGQGPEFLTYFNYEAQQDKSGLPNDRFSAERPEGSISTLTIQRTEQRDSAMYRCASSSRRQGRYEQYFGPGTRLTVT.

The J gene is TRBJ1-2, the V gene TRBV19, with D unclear. The CDR3 totals 12 residues. The germline gives CDR1 LNHDA, CDR2 SQIVND (reference sequence). The V gene lost 5 bases and the J gene lost 6 bases, with 10 bases spanning the gap. The DNA of the CDR3 is TGTGCCAGTAGTCCTCGAGATGATGGCTACACCTTC. Its translation: CASSPRDDGYTF. The variable domain in full, completed from reference TRBV19 and TRBJ1-2, reads DGGITQSPKYLFRKEGQNVTLSCEQNLNHDAMYWYRQDPGQGLRLIYYSQIVNDFQKGDIAEGYSVSREKKESFPLTVTSAQKNPTAFYLCASSPRDDGYTFGSGTRLTVV.

Notes on this clonotype: This sequence may be a read error, since a much larger clone differs from it by one base. The chain employs TRBV6-1 and TRBJ2-2; 8 positions match TRBD2. Germline values: CDR1 MNHNS, CDR2 SASEGT. There are 16 residues in the CDR3. The CDR3 nucleotides read TGTGCCTGCAGTAAACTAGCGGAAACGAACACCGGGGAGCTGTTTTTT. Its protein product is CACSKLAETNTGELFF.

The chain employs TRBV7-9 and TRBJ1-1; D perhaps matches TRBD1 (5 bases). Germline V gives CDR1 SEHNR, CDR2 FQNEAQ (reference sequence). The CDR3 runs to 14 residues. V was clipped by 4 bases and J by 1 base, with 10 bases between them. CDR3 residues: CASSSRVENTEAFF. CDR3 DNA: TGTGCCAGCAGCTCCAGGGTAGAGAACACTGAAGCTTTCTTT.

The CDR3 sequence is CASSLVVAGASTDTQYF. The CDR3 DNA reads as TGTGCCAGCAGCTTAGTGGTAGCGGGGGCTAGCACAGATACGCAGTATTTT. The genes are TRBV7-2 and TRBJ2-3; 9 bases map to TRBD2. Germline CDR1 and CDR2: SGHTA and FQGNSA. The length of the CDR3 is 17 residues. J gave up 0 bases and V 1 base, and 5 bases lay outside the gene matches.

The chain combines TRBV12-3 or TRBV12-4 with TRBJ2-1; no clear D gene. Trimming took off 6 bases at V and 0 bases at J, with 15 bases between the two ends. This CDR3 spans 16 amino acids. Here the CDR3 reads CASSPLGPPSYNEQFF. In nucleotides, the CDR3 is TGTGCCAGCAGCCCTCTAGGGCCTCCCTCCTACAATGAGCAGTTCTTC.

The V and J genes are TRBV6-1 and TRBJ2-2; D not certain. Trimming left V 4 bases short and J 8 bases short, with 11 bases between. Per germline, CDR1 MNHNS and CDR2 SASEGT. This CDR3 spans 13 amino acids. DNA of the CDR3: TGTGCCAGCAGTGCGCTCTTGGGTGGGGAGCTGTTTTTT. Translated, it gives CASSALLGGELFF.

This clonotype was counted between two and nine times. This may come from a read error, since a much larger clone is one base off. This chain joins TRBV6-2 or TRBV6-3 and TRBJ2-7; D possibly corresponds to TRBD1 (5 bases). This CDR3 spans 14 amino acids. The V gene's germline CDR1 is MNHEY and CDR2 SVGEGT. CDR3 sequence reads: CASSYRSGLYGQYF. The CDR3 DNA follows: TGTGCCAGCAGTTATAGGTCAGGGCTCTACGGGCAGTACTTC.

The CDR3 here is CASSLDRVLGTSNQPQHF. In nucleotides, the CDR3 is TGTGCCAGCAGCTTAGACCGGGTCCTAGGCACGAGCAATCAGCCCCAGCATTTT. The rearrangement uses TRBV7-8 and TRBJ1-5; D gene ambiguous. The V and J ends lost 1 base and 1 base respectively, with 17 bases between them. The length of the CDR3 is 18 residues. The germline V gene has CDR1 SGHVS and CDR2 FQNEAQ.

The sample holds a few counts of this clonotype. The chain has TRBV13 and TRBJ2-2; 8 bases agree with TRBD2. J gave up 5 bases and V 5 bases, and 7 bases lay outside the gene matches. This CDR3 spans 15 amino acids. Germline V gene lookup returns CDR1 PRHDT and CDR2 FYEKMQ (reference sequence). The CDR3 DNA reads TGTGCCAGCAGCCTTAGCGGGATAGGGACCGGGGAGCTGTTTTTT. Translating gives CASSLSGIGTGELFF.